Following are 20 T cell receptor beta chains from one sample sequenced in a study of PD-1 blockade in classical Hodgkin lymphoma. Clones were sequenced by immunoSEQ multiplex PCR, and TCRdb holds only the in-frame ones, with some missing. Of 90,000 to 100,000 clones in the sample, around 80% were seen once. Noted time point: cycle 4 day 1 (C4D1), after less than 7 weeks of nivolumab. Every patient relapsed after autologous stem cell transplantation, and brentuximab vedotin exposure varied. The sample here was peripheral blood mononuclear cells (PBMCs), taken before the fourth cycle of nivolumab. Source of these receptors: a human donor with classical Hodgkin lymphoma.

V is TRBV6-1 and J is TRBJ1-4, with D possibly TRBD1 on 6 matching bases. Germline V lookup: CDR1 MNHNS, CDR2 SASEGT. Trimming cost V 7 bases and J 7 bases, with 19 bases left between them. The CDR3 contains 15 residues. CDR3 sequence reads: CASTDRPTGVEKLFF. Here the CDR3 DNA reads TGTGCCAGCACTGACCGGCCGACAGGCGTTGAAAAACTGTTTTTT.

The genes are TRBV7-2 and TRBJ1-1, with 11 bases fitting TRBD1. Germline assignment: CDR1 SGHTA and CDR2 FQGNSA. The CDR3 covers 15 residues. V shed 6 bases, J shed 0 bases, and the junction held 3 bases outside the gene matches. The CDR3 region has the DNA TGTGCCAGCAGGGGACAGGGGGGCCTGAACACTGAAGCTTTCTTT. Amino acids: CASRGQGGLNTEAFF.

In this sample, this clone turned up a few times. The V call is TRBV6-6, the J call TRBJ2-1, with a tentative D call TRBD2 (7 bases). This CDR3 region has 13 residues. V was pared by 5 bases and J by 6 bases, with 11 bases between. Germline assignment: CDR1 MNHNY and CDR2 SVGAGI (reference sequence). CDR3 DNA: TGTGCCAGCAGTCTGAGGGGGGGCAATGAGCAGTTCTTC. It translates to CASSLRGGNEQFF.

This clone has a single count. V and J are TRBV19 and TRBJ2-1, with 8 positions matching TRBD2. V trimming: 1 base; J trimming: 4 bases; junction bases outside the gene matches: 6. The CDR3 sequence is 16 residues long. Germline V gene data show CDR1 as LNHDA and CDR2 as SQIVND (reference sequence). The CDR3 reads CASSIGSGIEYNEQFF. CDR3 nucleotide sequence: TGTGCCAGTAGTATAGGTAGCGGGATTGAATACAATGAGCAGTTCTTC.

The chain combines TRBV10-3 with TRBJ2-1; TRBD2 agrees at 10 bases. Germline lookup yields CDR1 ENHRY and CDR2 SYGVKD. CDR3 length: 14 residues. The J segment lost 8 bases and the V segment lost 5 bases, leaving 6 bases of the junction unmatched. The CDR3 nucleotides are TGTGCCATCAGTAGCGGGAGGGCTTCCTATGAGCAGTTCTTC. Protein: CAISSGRASYEQFF.

This chain connects TRBV2 to TRBJ2-5; 11 bases map to TRBD2. This CDR3 comprises 14 residues. Germline CDR1 reads SNHLY; CDR2 reads FYNNEI. The trim removed 9 bases at V and 4 bases at J, leaving 7 bases unmatched. CDR3 loop: CARRGLAGTETQYF. CDR3 nucleotide sequence: TGTGCCAGACGAGGACTAGCGGGCACAGAGACCCAGTACTTC.

This clone was recorded once. This chain joins TRBV10-3 and TRBJ2-3, with 11 bases lining up with TRBD2. The CDR3 is 15 residues long. CDR1 is ENHRY and CDR2 is SYGVKD in the germline V gene. V gave up 2 bases and J gave up 3 bases; unmatched junction bases: 1. CDR3 nucleotide sequence: TGTGCCATCAGTGAGCTAGCGGGAGGAACAGATACGCAGTATTTT. It specifies CAISELAGGTDTQYF.

This chain uses TRBV7-9 with TRBJ2-7; TRBD2 agrees at 9 bases. V dropped 3 bases and J dropped 2; count of bases not matched to a gene: 5. CDR1 and CDR2 from the germline V gene are SEHNR and FQNEAQ (reference sequence). CDR3 size: 15 residues. The DNA for the CDR3 is TGTGCCAGCAGCTTGGGGCCTAGCGGGGCCTACGAGCAGTACTTC. Its translation is CASSLGPSGAYEQYF.

This clone was seen a handful of times. This chain uses TRBV6-1 with TRBJ2-5; 7 nucleotides align to TRBD2. The V gene end was trimmed by 4 bases and the J gene end by 2 bases; junction bases not matched to a gene: 10. The CDR3 contains 16 residues. Germline values: CDR1 MNHNS, CDR2 SASEGT. CDR3 in amino acids: CASSGPAGTLQETQYF. The DNA of the CDR3 is TGTGCCAGCAGTGGTCCAGCGGGGACCCTTCAAGAGACCCAGTACTTC.

This clone has a handful of counts. The rearrangement uses TRBV18 and TRBJ2-7; weak D call: TRBD1 (6 bases). The length of the CDR3 is 13 residues. V lost 3 bases and J 10 bases, leaving 16 bases between the germline ends. Germline lookup yields CDR1 KGHSH and CDR2 LQKENI. The CDR3 loop is CASSPRDTAEQYF. DNA for the CDR3: TGTGCCAGCTCACCCAGGGACACAGCGGAACAGTACTTC. Together with reference TRBV18 and TRBJ2-7, the CDR3 gives the full variable domain: NAGVMQNPRHLVRRRGQEARLRCSPMKGHSHVYWYRQLPEEGLKFMVYLQKENIIDESGMPKERFSAEFPKEGPSILRIQQVVRGDSAAYFCASSPRDTAEQYFGPGTRLTVT.

The DNA of the CDR3 is TGTGCCAGCAGCTTAAGACCGAACAGGGTGGCCGGGGCCAACGTCCTGACTTTC. It translates to CASSLRPNRVAGANVLTF. V gene TRBV7-3 combines with J gene TRBJ2-6; TRBD1 is a possible D gene (6 bases). CDR1 and CDR2 (germline): SGHTA, FQGTGA. Trimming pared 1 base from V and 4 bases from J, leaving 17 bases between. The CDR3 runs to 18 residues. Full variable domain (rest looked up from reference TRBV7-3 and TRBJ2-6): GAGVSQTPSNKVTEKGKYVELRCDPISGHTALYWYRQSLGQGPEFLIYFQGTGAADDSGLPNDRFFAVRPEGSVSTLKIQRTERGDSAVYLCASSLRPNRVAGANVLTFGAGSRLTVL.

Ten or more counts support this clone. The V gene is TRBV7-3, the J gene TRBJ1-3; D is possibly TRBD1 (5 bases). This CDR3 comprises 16 residues. V lost 1 base and J 3 bases, leaving 13 bases between the germline ends. Germline-derived CDR1 and CDR2 are SGHTA and FQGTGA. The CDR3 is CASSLRGSGLGNTIYF. CDR3 coding DNA: TGTGCCAGCAGCTTAAGGGGTTCGGGGCTTGGAAACACCATATATTTT.

This clone was recorded at least ten times. The rearrangement uses TRBV6-1 and TRBJ1-2; no clear D gene. The V end lost 4 bases, the J end lost 4 bases, and 7 bases lay between the germline ends. The V gene's germline CDR1 is MNHNS and CDR2 SASEGT. This CDR3 has 12 amino acids. For the CDR3, the DNA is TGTGCCAGCAGTGGAAGCGGCTATGGCTACACCTTC. Translating it yields CASSGSGYGYTF.

The gene calls are TRBV5-1 and TRBJ1-2, with TRBD1 identical over 7 bases. The CDR3 consists of 13 residues. Germline V CDR1 and CDR2: SGHRS, YFSETQ. V trimming: 4 bases; J trimming: 7 bases; junction bases outside the gene matches: 7. The CDR3 bases are TGCGCCAGCAGCCCGACAGGGTCCGCTGGCTACACCTTC. Translation: CASSPTGSAGYTF. The variable domain in full, completed from reference TRBV5-1 and TRBJ1-2, reads KAGVTQTPRYLIKTRGQQVTLSCSPISGHRSVSWYQQTPGQGLQFLFEYFSETQRNKGNFPGRFSGRQFSNSRSEMNVSTLELGDSALYLCASSPTGSAGYTFGSGTRLTVV.

The gene calls are TRBV2 and TRBJ1-4, with TRBD1 matching over 7 bases. The CDR3 spans 15 residues. With 1 base clipped from V and 8 bases from J, the junction kept 7 bases outside the gene matches. Germline values: CDR1 SNHLY, CDR2 FYNNEI. The CDR3 is CASSEVRGRREKLFF. The CDR3 DNA is TGTGCCAGCAGTGAAGTGAGGGGGCGAAGAGAAAAACTGTTTTTT.

There are a few counts of this clone. J is TRBJ2-1 and V is TRBV11-3; a weak D match, TRBD2 (5 bases). The CDR3 covers 15 residues. Germline values: CDR1 SGHNT, CDR2 YENEEA. V was clipped by 5 bases and J by 7 bases, with 18 bases between them. This CDR3 is CASSPRRGLRNEQFF. In DNA form, the CDR3 reads TGTGCCAGCAGCCCCCGGAGAGGGCTAAGGAATGAGCAGTTCTTC.

The chain uses TRBV4-1 and TRBJ1-2; perhaps TRBD1 as D (5 bases). V lost 5 bases and J 3 bases, leaving 10 bases between the germline ends. There are 13 residues in the CDR3. Germline CDR1 and CDR2: MGHRA and YSYEKL. The DNA for the CDR3 is TGCGCCAGCAGCACGAGGGACGACTATGGCTACACCTTC. Encoded protein: CASSTRDDYGYTF.

The chain recombines TRBV30 with TRBJ1-6, with 8 bases matching TRBD1. Per the germline V gene, CDR1 is GTSNPN and CDR2 is SVGIG (reference sequence). The V segment lost 5 bases and the J segment 10 bases; nucleotides outside the gene matches: 19. This CDR3 region has 17 residues. The CDR3 region is CAWLGRTGSRSDSPLHF. CDR3 bases: TGTGCCTGGCTCGGGAGGACAGGGTCACGCTCAGACTCACCCCTCCACTTT.

This clone occurred a few times. The chain links TRBV18 to TRBJ2-6, with unresolved D. With 2 bases removed from V and 0 bases from J, the gap between germline ends came to 11 bases. Per germline, CDR1 KGHSH and CDR2 LQKENI. The CDR3 totals 17 residues. The DNA of the CDR3 is TGTGCCAGCTCACCAGTATCAGCCATCTCTGGGGCCAACGTCCTGACTTTC. This translates into CASSPVSAISGANVLTF.

The chain joins TRBV4-2 to TRBJ1-6, with TRBD1 matching 8 bases. V lost 2 bases and J lost 9; bases outside the gene matches: 9. The CDR3 contains 16 residues. Germline values: CDR1 LGHNA, CDR2 YNFKEQ. In DNA, the CDR3 is TGTGCCAGCAGCCAATCGGACAGGGCTGTTTTTTCACCCCTCCACTTT. This translates into CASSQSDRAVFSPLHF.